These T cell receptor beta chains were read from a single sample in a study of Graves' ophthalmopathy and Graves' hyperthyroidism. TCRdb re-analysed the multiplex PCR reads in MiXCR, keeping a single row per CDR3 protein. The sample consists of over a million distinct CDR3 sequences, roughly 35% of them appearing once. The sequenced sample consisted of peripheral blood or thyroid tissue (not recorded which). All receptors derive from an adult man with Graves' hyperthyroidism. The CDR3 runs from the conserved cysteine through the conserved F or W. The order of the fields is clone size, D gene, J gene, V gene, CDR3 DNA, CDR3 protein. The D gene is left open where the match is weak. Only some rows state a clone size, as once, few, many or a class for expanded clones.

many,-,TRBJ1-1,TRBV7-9,TGTGCCAGCAGCTCCGGGACACCCGGCACTGAAGCTTTCTTT,CASSSGTPGTEAFF
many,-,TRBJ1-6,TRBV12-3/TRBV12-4,TGTGCCAGCCACGTAGGAGACAGCCTGCCAATTGATTCACCCCTCCACTTT,CASHVGDSLPIDSPLHF
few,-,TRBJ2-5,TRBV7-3,TGTGCCAGCAGCTTAAATCCCGGGTGGCTAGAGACCCAGTACTTC,CASSLNPGWLETQYF
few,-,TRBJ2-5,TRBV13,TGTGCCAGCAGCGGCCCAGGACAGAAGGAAGAGACCCAGTACTTC,CASSGPGQKEETQYF
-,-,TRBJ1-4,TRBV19,TGTGCCAGTAGTACCGGTGGGTCGGGGCATGAAAAACTGTTTTTT,CASSTGGSGHEKLFF
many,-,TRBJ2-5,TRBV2,TGTGCCAGCAGACAGGATCAAGAGACCCAGTACTTC,CASRQDQETQYF
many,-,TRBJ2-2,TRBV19,TGTGCCAGTAGTTTCCGGCCCGGGACAATGAACACCGGGGAGCTGTTTTTT,CASSFRPGTMNTGELFF
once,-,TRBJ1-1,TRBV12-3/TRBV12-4,TGTGCCAGCAGCCTAATCCCCGGGGCTGAAGCTTTCTTT,CASSLIPGAEAFF
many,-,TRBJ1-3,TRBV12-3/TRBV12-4,TGTGCCAGCAGTTCTCTCCCCTCTGGAAACACCATATATTTT,CASSSLPSGNTIYF
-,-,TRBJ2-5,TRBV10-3,TGTGCCATCAGCGAGAGCGGCAAAGAGACCCAGTACTTC,CAISESGKETQYF
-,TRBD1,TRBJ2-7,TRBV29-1,TGCAGCGTTGATGAGCAGGGGGCTGACGAGCAGTACTTC,CSVDEQGADEQYF
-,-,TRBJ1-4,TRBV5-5,TGTGCCAGCAGCTTGGCAGGAATTAAGGAAAAACTGTTTTTT,CASSLAGIKEKLFF
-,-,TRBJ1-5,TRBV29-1,TGCAGCGTTGACGGGACGACTCGACAGCCCCAGCATTTT,CSVDGTTRQPQHF
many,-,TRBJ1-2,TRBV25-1,TGTGCCAGCAGTAACGAAACCAGAGGCTCTAACTATGGCTACACCTTC,CASSNETRGSNYGYTF
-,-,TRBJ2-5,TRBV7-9,TGTGCCAGCAGCTCTCAGGAGGAGGCCCAGTACTTC,CASSSQEEAQYF
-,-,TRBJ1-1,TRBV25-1,TGTGCCAGCAGTGAATTGGGAGGGGCGAACACTGAAGCTTTCTTT,CASSELGGANTEAFF
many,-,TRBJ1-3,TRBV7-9,TGTGCCAGCAGCCCGTGGCCTACAGGGCGCTCTGGAAACACCATATATTTT,CASSPWPTGRSGNTIYF
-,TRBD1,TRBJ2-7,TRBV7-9,TGTGCCAGCAGCTTGACAGGGGGCAATCAGCCCCAGCAGTACTTC,CASSLTGGNQPQQYF
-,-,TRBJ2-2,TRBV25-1,TGTGCCAGCTCACCACCGACGACACTAGTGGACACCGGGGAGCTGTTTTTT,CASSPPTTLVDTGELFF
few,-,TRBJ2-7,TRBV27,TGTGCCAGCAGCGACAGATCCCCGTCGGAGCAGTACTTC,CASSDRSPSEQYF
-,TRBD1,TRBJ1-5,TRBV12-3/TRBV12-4,TGTGCCAGCAGTTTTGGGGCCGGGGGACAGGGAAGTCAGCCCCAGCATTTT,CASSFGAGGQGSQPQHF
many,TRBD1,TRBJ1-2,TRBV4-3,TGCGCCAGCAGCCAAGACACAGGGGCAGTCTATGGCTACACCTTC,CASSQDTGAVYGYTF
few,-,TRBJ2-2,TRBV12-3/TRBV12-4,TGTGCCAGCAGTCCTAGATCAGCAGGGTCGGGGACCGGGGAGCTGTTTTTT,CASSPRSAGSGTGELFF
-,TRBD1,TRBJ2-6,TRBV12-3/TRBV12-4,TGTGCCAGCAGGATGGGACAGGGGGCGCAAGGGGCCAACGTCCTGACTTTC,CASRMGQGAQGANVLTF
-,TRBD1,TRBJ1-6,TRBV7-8,TGTGCCAGCAGCTCGAGGGGGCAGGGGACACCCCTCCACTTT,CASSSRGQGTPLHF
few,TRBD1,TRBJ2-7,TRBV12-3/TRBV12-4,TGTGCCAGCAGATCGAGACAGGGTATCCCCTACGAGCAGTACTTC,CASRSRQGIPYEQYF
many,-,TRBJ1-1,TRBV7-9,TGTGCCAGCAGCCTTACACCTATGAACACTGAAGCTTTCTTT,CASSLTPMNTEAFF
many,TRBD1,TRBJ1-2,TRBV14,TGTGCCAGCAGCCAAGTCGCCGGGACAGGGAACGGCTACACCTTC,CASSQVAGTGNGYTF
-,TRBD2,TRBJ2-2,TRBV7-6,TGTGCCAGCACCCCGGCTAGCGGCAACACCGGGGAGCTGTTTTTT,CASTPASGNTGELFF
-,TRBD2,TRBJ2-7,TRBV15,TGTGCCAGCCTGCGGCTAGCGGGAGGCCCAACCTACGAGCAGTACTTC,CASLRLAGGPTYEQYF
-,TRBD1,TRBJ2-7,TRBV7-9,TGTGCCAGCAGCCAGGGACAGACATTCTCCTACGAGCAGTACTTC,CASSQGQTFSYEQYF
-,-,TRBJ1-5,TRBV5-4,TGTGCCAGCAGCCCGCTACAGGGAGGTAAACGGAGCAATCAGCCCCAGCATTTT,CASSPLQGGKRSNQPQHF
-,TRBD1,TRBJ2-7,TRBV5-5,TGTGCCAGCAGCGCGGGGACAGGGGACGAGCAGTACTTC,CASSAGTGDEQYF
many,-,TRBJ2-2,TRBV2,TGTGCCAGCAGTGACTGGGGTGTGGGAAACACCGGGGAGCTGTTTTTT,CASSDWGVGNTGELFF
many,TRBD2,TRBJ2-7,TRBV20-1,TGCAGTGAGACTAGCGGGGAATCCTACGAGCAGTACTTC,CSETSGESYEQYF
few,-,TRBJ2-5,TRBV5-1,TGCGCCAGCATGTCCGAACAAGAGACCCAGTACTTC,CASMSEQETQYF
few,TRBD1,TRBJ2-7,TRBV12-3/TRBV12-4,TGTGCCAGCAGTCACGACAGGGTTTCCTACGAGCAGTACTTC,CASSHDRVSYEQYF
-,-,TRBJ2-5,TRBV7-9,TGTGCCAGCAGCCCCGAGCGGCAGAAAGGGACCCAGTACTTC,CASSPERQKGTQYF
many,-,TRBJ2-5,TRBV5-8,TGTGCCAGCAGATCCCCGGGACTGGGACAAGAGACCCAGTACTTC,CASRSPGLGQETQYF
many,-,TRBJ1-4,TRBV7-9,TGTGCCAGCAGCTTAGGTGGCGACCGGGGACTGTTTTTT,CASSLGGDRGLFF
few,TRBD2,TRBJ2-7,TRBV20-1,TGCAGTGCTCTCTCCGCGGAGCGGGATGCCTACGAGCAGTACTTC,CSALSAERDAYEQYF
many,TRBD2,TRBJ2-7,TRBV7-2,TGTGCCAGCAGCCAGACTAGCGGGGGGGGGTACGAGCAGTACTTC,CASSQTSGGGYEQYF
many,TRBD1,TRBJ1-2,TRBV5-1,TGCGCCAGCAGCCCGAGGACAGGCCCCCTAACCTATGGCTACACCTTC,CASSPRTGPLTYGYTF
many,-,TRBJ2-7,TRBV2,TGTGCCAGCAGTGAGATAACAGGTAGCCACTACGAGCAGTACTTC,CASSEITGSHYEQYF
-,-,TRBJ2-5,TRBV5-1,TGCGCCAGCAGCTTGAATTTTCGCGAGACCCAGTACTTC,CASSLNFRETQYF
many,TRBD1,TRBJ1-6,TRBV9,TGTGCCAGCAGCGCTTCAACAGGGGGGATTGATTCACCCCTCCACTTT,CASSASTGGIDSPLHF
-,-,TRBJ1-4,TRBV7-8,TGTGCCAGCAATCCGGGGAACGATGAAAAACTGTTTTTT,CASNPGNDEKLFF
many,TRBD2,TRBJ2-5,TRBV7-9,TGTGCCAGCAGCTCCCGGGGACTAGATGAGACCCAGTACTTC,CASSSRGLDETQYF
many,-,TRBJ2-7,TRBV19,TGTGCCAGTAGCCGGATTGACTCCACTACCGACGAGCAGTACTTC,CASSRIDSTTDEQYF
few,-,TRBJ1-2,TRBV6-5,TGTGCCAGCAGTTACGGGGGGAAATATGGCTACACCTTC,CASSYGGKYGYTF
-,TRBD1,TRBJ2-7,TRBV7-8,TGTGCCAGCAGCCCGGGACAGGGGGTAGGTGAGCAGTACTTC,CASSPGQGVGEQYF
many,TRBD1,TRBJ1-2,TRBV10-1,TGCGCCAGCAGTGAGTCGGGACAGGACTATGGCTACACCTTC,CASSESGQDYGYTF
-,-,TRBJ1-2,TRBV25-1,TGTGCCAGCAGTTCCGCTTCAAGTAACTATGGCTACACCTTC,CASSSASSNYGYTF
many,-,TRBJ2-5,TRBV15,TGTGCCACCAGCATCGAAGAGACCCAGTACTTC,CATSIEETQYF
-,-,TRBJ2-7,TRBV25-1,TGTGCCAGCAGTGAATTTGACAGGTCCCACGAGCAGTACTTC,CASSEFDRSHEQYF
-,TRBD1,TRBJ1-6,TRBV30,TGTGCCTGGAGTGACGGGACAGGGACTTCACCCCTCCACTTT,CAWSDGTGTSPLHF
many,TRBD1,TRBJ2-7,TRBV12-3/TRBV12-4,TGTGCCAGCAGTTCTCCCGGGACAGGGGTCAACGAGCAGTACTTC,CASSSPGTGVNEQYF
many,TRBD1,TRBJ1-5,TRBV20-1,TGCAGTGCTAGATCCCGAGCGACAGGGCAGCCCCAGCATTTT,CSARSRATGQPQHF